The sequence of this TCR beta chain was determined in a study of post-analysis software for immune sequencing data. For the study at large: Several disease courses (relapsing-remitting, secondary progressive and progressive-relapsing) of multiple sclerosis were included.

This clonotype appeared a single time. Its antigen is not identified. Per germline, CDR1 MNHNS and CDR2 SASEGT. The V segment lost 5 bases and the J segment 1 base; nucleotides outside the gene matches: 15. The CDR3 sequence is 18 residues long. Study-wide results and limits: People with multiple sclerosis had a significantly lower normalized Chao1 diversity than controls did. Patients carried 4 or 5 TRBV segments more frequently than controls did, and TRBV5-6, TRBV5-1 and TRBV20-1 were among them. With F measure, samples from one preparation batch clustered together strongly.

Unique molecular identifiers featured in each of the TCR beta cDNA libraries. T cells numbering about 0.85 to 10 million yielded cDNA molecules that totaled about 500,000. TCRdb re-called the PCR reads through MiXCR, storing one row per CDR3 protein. The table records about 430,000 distinct CDR3 sequences, less than 40% of them present only once. The V and J genes are TRBV6-1 and TRBJ1-1; 8 bases line up with TRBD1. The sequencing sample was made of blood. The TCR comes from a girl aged 2-10 years with multiple sclerosis. The CDR3 DNA reads as TGTGCCAGCAGTACCAACCGGGACAGGTCCATGGGGAACACTGAAGCTTTCTTT. Its translation: CASSTNRDRSMGNTEAFF.